This TCR beta chain was found in a study of blood T cell repertoires in COVID-19 (dated by TCRdb to about 2020). Some background on the complete study: Collaborator samples came from the United States, Italy and Spain and covered acute and convalescent phases of COVID-19. The material from the prospective study consisted of cDNA or gDNA derived from T cells, B-cell-depleted T cells, or PBMCs. Subjects who had been exposed to COVID-19, were actively infected with it, or had recovered from it provided the deeply sampled blood TCRbeta repertoires that made up the dataset. A freely available public database, intended as a resource for researchers studying the immune response to SARS-CoV-2, is where the repertoires were released. Samples were obtained from the ongoing ImmuneRACE study (first 160 participants) and from 1,000 to 1,500 subjects provided by 6 global collaborators. The sample metadata nearly always contained a de-identified subject ID, COVID-19 status, age in years and sex. Where HLA class I and class II types were available, the types were taken from metadata supplied by the sample provider, not from assay-based typing.

With respect to this clone: Its antigen remains unidentified. Base qualities are not recorded, but no much larger clone differs from it by a single base.

Trimming costs V 4 bases and J 7 bases, and their ends lie 14 bases apart. The germline V gene supplies CDR1 SNHLY and CDR2 FYNNEI. The CDR3 holds 15 amino acids from the cysteine to the phenylalanine. Left in the record is the CDR3 DNA by itself, 45 bases read in frame from the first base. TCRbeta CDR3 regions were amplified from genomic DNA using the immunoSEQ Assay, a bias-controlled multiplex PCR. In the authors' own workflow: The number of nucleated cells in each sample was estimated from the amplification of reference gene primers within the assay. Sequence reads were collapsed and filtered to measure the absolute abundance of every unique TCRbeta CDR3 rearrangement. For each sample, productive Simpson clonality was calculated as the square root of Simpson's diversity index across productive rearrangements. The clones in this table, taken by TCRdb from immuneACCESS, are in-frame only. Not every clone is retained; where verified, under half of the shortfall comes from an unresolved V gene, and the cause of the rest is unknown. From that table come the V and J calls and clone size; the DNA was used to work out D and trimming. A total of roughly 190,000 clones appear in this sample, 86% of them only once. The ten largest make up approximately 10% of the sample.

Overall study results and their limits: The quantity of clinical and demographic metadata differed by source and by participant and was supplied without curation.

At one collaborating source in Seattle, patients were enrolled during active infection and were followed longitudinally through the course of disease. The collaborating institutions used their own protocols to collect whole blood in K2EDTA tubes. For TCRbeta analysis, collaborators shipped samples in one of three forms: frozen whole blood, isolated PBMCs, or DNA extracted from either of those sample types. The chain links TRBV2 with TRBJ1-6; a tentative D match to TRBD1 spans 6 bases. The source material was peripheral blood. This sequence was found in an older woman with COVID-19, enrolled during active disease. The CDR3 protein is CASSVAGTRNSPLHF. The nucleotide sequence reads as follows: TGTGCCAGCAGTGTGGCCGGGACAAGGAATTCACCCCTCCACTTT.